The source of this T cell receptor (beta chain) is a study of T cell changes during pregnancy in multiple sclerosis. This clone was detected once. CDR1 is GTSNPN and CDR2 is SVGIG in the germline V gene (reference sequence). The CDR3 totals 14 residues. Trimming cost V 8 bases and J 2 bases, with 18 bases left between them. Generated by immunoSEQ multiplex PCR, the TCRdb table keeps only in-frame clones and is missing some. The repertoire holds some 100,000 clones, with almost 95% as singletons. The source was peripheral blood, collected before pregnancy. V is TRBV30 and J is TRBJ1-2; TRBD1 is a possible D gene (6 bases). This receptor was taken from a female donor with multiple sclerosis, enrolled in a pregnancy study. CDR3 in DNA: TGTGCCGGAATAACAGGGCAATCAAACTATGGCTACACCTTC. Its protein product is CAGITGQSNYGYTF.